These 30 T cell receptor beta chains originate from one sample sequenced in a study of shared clonotypes between healthy human individuals. Sequenced by immunoSEQ multiplex PCR; TCRdb stores in-frame clones only, minus some. The data hold approximately 2,000,000 clones, with over 85% observed a single time. Naive CD8 cells lacked CD45RO and underwent positive selection for CCR7, leaving out terminally differentiated effector memory CD45RA+ cells. Specimen: naive CD8+ T cells from PBMCs. The receptors here all came from a man aged 18-30 years in good health. Some clones in this sample may be carry-over from other donors' samples.

The rearrangement joins TRBV7-2 to TRBJ1-3; 9 bases match TRBD1. Looked up from germline, CDR1 is SGHTA and CDR2 is FQGNSA. There are 15 residues in the CDR3. V shed 5 bases, J shed 2 bases, and the junction held 4 bases outside the gene matches. For the CDR3, the DNA is TGTGCCAGCAGCAACCGGGACAGGGCTGGAAACACCATATATTTT. It codes for CASSNRDRAGNTIYF. Looking up the rest from reference TRBV7-2 and TRBJ1-3 gives the full variable domain: GAGVSQSPSNKVTEKGKDVELRCDPISGHTALYWYRQSLGQGLEFLIYFQGNSAPDKSGLPSDRFSAERTGGSVSTLTIQRTQQEDSAVYLCASSNRDRAGNTIYFGEGSWLTVV.

The chain carries TRBV4-1 and TRBJ1-5; the D gene is possibly TRBD1 (6 bases). Germline lookup yields CDR1 MGHRA and CDR2 YSYEKL. CDR3 length equals 14 residues. Deletions cut 3 bases from V and 7 bases from J, with 13 bases between. The CDR3 protein is CASSQGRTVQPQHF. DNA of the CDR3: TGCGCCAGCAGCCAGGGGAGGACAGTACAGCCCCAGCATTTT.

This clone has just one count. CDR3 nucleotides: TGTGCCAGCAGTTCCCCCGTCGCTAGCGGGAGTAGGGATACGCAGTATTTT. Translated: CASSSPVASGSRDTQYF. The V and J genes are TRBV27 and TRBJ2-3; the match to TRBD2 covers 10 bases. Germline lookup yields CDR1 MNHEY and CDR2 SMNVEV (reference sequence). V trimming: 4 bases; J trimming: 6 bases; junction bases outside the gene matches: 13. The CDR3 is 17 amino acids.

This clone was seen a single time. This chain uses TRBV11-3 with TRBJ2-3; D may correspond to TRBD1 or TRBD2 (5 bases each). Trimming cost V 4 bases and J 1 base, with 12 bases left between them. CDR1 and CDR2 from the germline V gene are SGHNT and YENEEA. The CDR3 covers 15 residues. In DNA form, the CDR3 reads TGTGCCAGCAGCTCCTCTAGGGGAGGCACAGATACGCAGTATTTT. Translation: CASSSSRGGTDTQYF.

This chain links TRBV29-1 with TRBJ1-2; a weak D match, TRBD1 (5 bases). This CDR3 is 13 amino acids long. Germline V gene lookup returns CDR1 SQVTM and CDR2 ANQGSEA. The V gene lost 3 bases and the J gene lost 0 bases, with 8 bases spanning the gap. CDR3 nucleotides: TGCAGCGTTGAGGACACTTCTAACTATGGCTACACCTTC. It is translated as CSVEDTSNYGYTF.

This sequence joins TRBV6-1 and TRBJ2-7; D possibly corresponds to TRBD1 (5 bases). Germline V gene sequence: CDR1 MNHNS, CDR2 SASEGT. Trimming cost V 1 base and J 3 bases, with 10 bases left between them. The CDR3 length is 14 residues. The CDR3 DNA is TGTGCCAGCAGTGAAGTCCCAGGGAACTACGAGCAGTACTTC. Translation gives CASSEVPGNYEQYF.

The genes are TRBV28 and TRBJ2-7; D ambiguous. Germline V lookup: CDR1 MDHEN, CDR2 SYDVKM. V lost 5 bases, J lost 3 bases, and 11 bases lay in between. The CDR3 has 13 amino acids. The CDR3 is CASSGDLGYEQYF. The CDR3 bases are TGTGCCAGCAGTGGTGATCTCGGCTACGAGCAGTACTTC. The full variable domain, with the rest looked up from reference TRBV28 and TRBJ2-7, is DVKVTQSSRYLVKRTGEKVFLECVQDMDHENMFWYRQDPGLGLRLIYFSYDVKMKEKGDIPEGYSVSREKKERFSLILESASTNQTSMYLCASSGDLGYEQYFGPGTRLTVT.

The V call is TRBV7-3, the J call TRBJ1-5, with unresolved D. The CDR3 loop spans 15 amino acids. Trimming cost V 6 bases and J 0 bases, with 12 bases left between them. Germline CDR1 SGHTA, CDR2 FQGTGA. The CDR3 is CASSPTGGSNQPQHF. Written as DNA, the CDR3 is TGTGCCAGCAGTCCAACGGGCGGTAGCAATCAGCCCCAGCATTTT.

The chain employs TRBV19 and TRBJ1-1, with D possibly matching TRBD1 (5 bases). Trimming removed 4 bases from V and 3 bases from J, with 15 bases in between. The CDR3 runs 15 residues. CDR1 LNHDA and CDR2 SQIVND come from the germline V gene (reference sequence). CDR3 coding DNA: TGTGCCAGTAGTAAGGCTGTATTGGGGGACACTGAAGCTTTCTTT. This gives the protein CASSKAVLGDTEAFF.

On this clone itself: Different DNA sequences within this sample yield the same CDR3. This chain joins TRBV6-1 and TRBJ2-2; the D gene is possibly TRBD1 (6 bases). From germline, CDR1 is MNHNS and CDR2 SASEGT. The CDR3 is 14 residues long. V gave up 4 bases and J gave up 5 bases, with 11 bases separating them. The CDR3 loop is CASSAGTGTGELFF. CDR3 DNA sequence: TGTGCCAGCAGTGCGGGAACAGGGACCGGGGAGCTGTTTTTT.

The rearrangement links TRBV28 to TRBJ2-1, with D perhaps matching TRBD2 (6 bases). Trimming pared 6 bases from V and 6 bases from J, leaving 21 bases between. This CDR3 comprises 16 residues. Germline V gene lookup returns CDR1 MDHEN and CDR2 SYDVKM. The CDR3 DNA is TGTGCCAGCAGGATGGGTAGCGGATTAAACACCAATGAGCAGTTCTTC. As protein: CASRMGSGLNTNEQFF.

V usage is TRBV4-2 and J usage is TRBJ1-1; TRBD1 might be the D (5 bases). V gave up 6 bases and J gave up 1 base, with 9 bases separating them. Germline loops: CDR1 LGHNA, CDR2 YNFKEQ. The CDR3 loop spans 13 amino acids. DNA for the CDR3: TGTGCCAGCAGTCTAACAGGGAACACTGAAGCTTTCTTT. Amino acid sequence: CASSLTGNTEAFF.

This chain connects TRBV10-1 to TRBJ2-3; TRBD2 might be the D (6 bases). Germline CDR1 and CDR2: WNHNN and SYGVQD (reference sequence). The CDR3 is made up of 14 amino acids. V lost 5 bases, J lost 3 bases, and 12 bases lay in between. The CDR3 sequence is CASSSGFQTDTQYF. The CDR3 nucleotides are TGCGCCAGCAGTAGCGGGTTCCAGACAGATACGCAGTATTTT.

The V gene is TRBV2, the J gene TRBJ2-1; D might be TRBD2 (6 bases). The CDR3 totals 17 residues. CDR1 is SNHLY, CDR2 FYNNEI, per germline. Trimming took off 3 bases at V and 0 bases at J, with 15 bases between the two ends. The CDR3 DNA reads TGTGCCAGCAGTGACAACTTTAGCGGTAGCTCCTACAATGAGCAGTTCTTC. It is translated as CASSDNFSGSSYNEQFF.

There are a few counts of this clone. In the same sample, other DNA sequences code for this CDR3. V and J are TRBV19 and TRBJ1-1; TRBD1 agrees at 9 bases. The CDR3 loop spans 14 amino acids. V was clipped by 7 bases and J by 3 bases; unmatched bases: 6. Per germline, CDR1 LNHDA and CDR2 SQIVND (reference sequence). The CDR3 here is CASIGQGWDTEAFF. CDR3 nucleotides: TGTGCCAGTATAGGACAGGGGTGGGACACTGAAGCTTTCTTT.

This CDR3 reads CASSPRTGRAGELFF. The CDR3 bases are TGTGCCAGCAGTCCCAGGACAGGGAGGGCCGGGGAGCTGTTTTTT. This chain connects TRBV28 to TRBJ2-2; a possible D gene is TRBD1 (8 bases). V lost 5 bases, J lost 6 bases, and 16 bases lay in between. The CDR3 spans 15 residues. CDR1 and CDR2 (germline): MDHEN, SYDVKM.

This sequence joins TRBV27 and TRBJ2-4; the match to TRBD2 covers 14 bases. The CDR3 is 18 amino acids. In germline, CDR1 is MNHEY, CDR2 SMNVEV (reference sequence). The junction had 15 bases not matched to a gene; V was cut back by 6 bases and J by 8 bases. The CDR3 region has the DNA TGTGCCAGCAGGGATCTGTTCGGGACTAGCGGGAGAGGGGACATTCAGTACTTC. The encoded protein is CASRDLFGTSGRGDIQYF.

V usage is TRBV11-2 and J usage is TRBJ2-2; 7 bases line up with TRBD1. CDR1 and CDR2 from the germline V gene are SGHAT and FQNNGV. V lost 5 bases, J lost 6 bases, and 3 bases stayed unmatched. The CDR3 runs to 13 residues. In DNA, the CDR3 is TGTGCCAGCAGCACAGGGGTGGCCGGGGAGCTGTTTTTT. It yields the protein CASSTGVAGELFF.

This chain connects TRBV7-9 to TRBJ1-4; D unclear. CDR3 length: 13 amino acids. The ends were cut back, 3 bases at V and 7 bases at J, with 9 bases in the middle. The V gene's germline CDR1 is SEHNR and CDR2 FQNEAQ (reference sequence). The CDR3 DNA reads as TGTGCCAGCAGCTTCGTACTCTTTGAAAAACTGTTTTTT. This gives the protein CASSFVLFEKLFF. Drawing the rest from reference TRBV7-9 and TRBJ1-4, the complete variable domain is DTGVSQNPRHKITKRGQNVTFRCDPISEHNRLYWYRQTLGQGPEFLTYFQNEAQLEKSRLLSDRFSAERPKGSFSTLEIQRTEQGDSAMYLCASSFVLFEKLFFGSGTQLSVL.

Here the CDR3 reads CASSPDRLNTEAFF. In DNA form, the CDR3 reads TGTGCCAGCAGCCCCGACAGGTTGAACACTGAAGCTTTCTTT. V and J are TRBV7-9 and TRBJ1-1, with a possible D match to TRBD1 (6 bases). Trimming stripped 5 bases from V and 0 bases from J, with 10 bases between. The CDR3 sequence is 14 residues long. From germline, CDR1 is SEHNR and CDR2 FQNEAQ (reference sequence). Filled out from reference TRBV7-9 and TRBJ1-1, the complete variable domain reads DTGVSQNPRHKITKRGQNVTFRCDPISEHNRLYWYRQTLGQGPEFLTYFQNEAQLEKSRLLSDRFSAERPKGSFSTLEIQRTEQGDSAMYLCASSPDRLNTEAFFGQGTRLTVV.

The J gene is TRBJ2-7, the V gene TRBV5-1; 15 nucleotides align to TRBD2. Per germline, CDR1 SGHRS and CDR2 YFSETQ. The CDR3 spans 17 residues. V lost 4 bases to trimming and J lost 0 bases; unmatched junction nucleotides: 5. The CDR3 DNA sequence: TGCGCCAGCAGCGCCGGGACTAGCGGGGGGAGCTCCTACGAGCAGTACTTC. Its translation: CASSAGTSGGSSYEQYF.

The rearrangement links TRBV13 to TRBJ2-5, with D possibly being TRBD1 (5 bases). The CDR3 runs to 15 residues. The V gene's germline CDR1 is PRHDT and CDR2 FYEKMQ (reference sequence). Trimming took off 6 bases at V and 2 bases at J, with 16 bases between the two ends. The CDR3 region has the DNA TGTGCCAGCAGTCTTGGTGGACATAAACAAGAGACCCAGTACTTC. It specifies CASSLGGHKQETQYF. The variable domain in full, completed from reference TRBV13 and TRBJ2-5, reads AAGVIQSPRHLIKEKRETATLKCYPIPRHDTVYWYQQGPGQDPQFLISFYEKMQSDKGSIPDRFSAQQFSDYHSELNMSSLELGDSALYFCASSLGGHKQETQYFGPGTRLLVL.

V usage is TRBV15 and J usage is TRBJ2-5; the match to TRBD2 covers 7 bases. Per germline, CDR1 LNHNV and CDR2 YYDKDF (reference sequence). The CDR3 has 15 amino acids. Trimming cost V 5 bases and J 2 bases; bases outside gene matches: 8. The DNA of the CDR3 is TGTGCCACCAGCTCTTCACTAGCGACACAAGAGACCCAGTACTTC. Amino acids: CATSSSLATQETQYF. The variable domain in full, with the rest retrieved from reference TRBV15 and TRBJ2-5, is DAMVIQNPRYQVTQFGKPVTLSCSQTLNHNVMYWYQQKSSQAPKLLFHYYDKDFNNEADTPDNFQSRRPNTSFCFLDIRSPGLGDTAMYLCATSSSLATQETQYFGPGTRLLVL.

This chain links TRBV19 with TRBJ2-1; no reliable D call. Germline CDR1 reads LNHDA; CDR2 reads SQIVND (reference sequence). Between the trimmed V and J ends, which lost 6 bases and 0 bases, there was a span of 12 bases. The CDR3 is made up of 15 amino acids. The CDR3 DNA sequence: TGTGCCAGTAGCGCCATCCCCAGCTCCTACAATGAGCAGTTCTTC. This translates into CASSAIPSSYNEQFF.

This chain joins TRBV7-2 and TRBJ2-1; D ambiguous. CDR3 length: 14 residues. The V gene's germline CDR1 is SGHTA and CDR2 FQGNSA. V lost 5 bases, J lost 0 bases, and 8 bases lay in between. CDR3 sequence reads: CASSPISSYNEQFF. CDR3 DNA sequence: TGTGCCAGCAGCCCCATTAGCTCCTACAATGAGCAGTTCTTC.

The chain uses TRBV7-7 and TRBJ2-7; D remains unclear. V was cut by 5 bases and J by 7 bases, with 24 bases left in between. The CDR3 spans 16 residues. Germline-derived CDR1 and CDR2 are SSHAT and FNYEAQ (reference sequence). DNA of the CDR3: TGTGCCAGCAGCCCTGAGCCGACACCGATCCCCTGGGAGCAGTACTTC. Its translation is CASSPEPTPIPWEQYF.

The rearrangement links TRBV27 to TRBJ1-5; 9 bases are a match to TRBD1. V lost 6 bases to trimming and J lost 4 bases; unmatched junction nucleotides: 7. Germline V gene data show CDR1 as MNHEY and CDR2 as SMNVEV (reference sequence). The length of the CDR3 is 15 residues. Here the CDR3 DNA reads TGTGCCAGCAGGCCTACAGGGGGCATAAATCAGCCCCAGCATTTT. Its protein is CASRPTGGINQPQHF.

This sequence joins TRBV4-1 and TRBJ2-7; tentatively, D is TRBD1 (6 bases). Germline CDR1 is MGHRA and CDR2 is YSYEKL. V was trimmed by 0 bases and J by 2 bases, leaving 11 bases between them. The CDR3 has 15 amino acids. CDR3 bases: TGCGCCAGCAGCCAAGATCCAGGGGATGCCTACGAGCAGTACTTC. Translating gives CASSQDPGDAYEQYF.

This chain links TRBV10-3 with TRBJ1-2; 7 nucleotides match TRBD1. Germline values: CDR1 ENHRY, CDR2 SYGVKD. This CDR3 region has 14 residues. V lost 3 bases and J lost 2; bases outside the gene matches: 3. CDR3 sequence reads: CAISDGTANYGYTF. The CDR3 region has the DNA TGTGCCATCAGTGACGGGACAGCAAACTATGGCTACACCTTC.

V usage is TRBV9 and J usage is TRBJ2-7, with 15 positions matching TRBD2. Germline V CDR1 and CDR2: SGDLS, YYNGEE. This CDR3 comprises 15 residues. Trimming removed 3 bases from V and 5 bases from J; junction bases left unmatched: 3. CDR3 region: CASSERTSGRDEQYF. As DNA, the CDR3 is TGTGCCAGCAGCGAGAGGACTAGCGGGAGGGACGAGCAGTACTTC.